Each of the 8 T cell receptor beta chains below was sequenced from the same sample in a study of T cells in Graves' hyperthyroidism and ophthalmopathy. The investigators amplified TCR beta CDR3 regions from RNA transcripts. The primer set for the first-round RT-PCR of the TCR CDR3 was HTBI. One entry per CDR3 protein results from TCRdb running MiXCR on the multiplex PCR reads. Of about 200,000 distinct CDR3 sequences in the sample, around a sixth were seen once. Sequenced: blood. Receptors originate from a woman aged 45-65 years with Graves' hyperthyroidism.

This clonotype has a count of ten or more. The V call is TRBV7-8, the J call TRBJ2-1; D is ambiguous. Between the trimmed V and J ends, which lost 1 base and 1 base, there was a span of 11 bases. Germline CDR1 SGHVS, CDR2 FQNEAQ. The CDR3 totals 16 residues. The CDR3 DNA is TGTGCCAGCAGCTTAGAAGAGTGGGAATCCTACAATGAGCAGTTCTTC. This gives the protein CASSLEEWESYNEQFF.

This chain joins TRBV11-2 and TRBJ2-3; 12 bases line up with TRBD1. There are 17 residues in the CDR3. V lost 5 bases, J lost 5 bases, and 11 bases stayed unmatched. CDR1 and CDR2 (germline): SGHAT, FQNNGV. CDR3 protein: CASSRGQGASGRDTQYF. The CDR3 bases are TGTGCCAGCAGCCGGGGACAGGGGGCAAGCGGGAGAGATACGCAGTATTTT. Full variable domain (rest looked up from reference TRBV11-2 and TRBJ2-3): EAGVAQSPRYKIIEKRQSVAFWCNPISGHATLYWYQQILGQGPKLLIQFQNNGVVDDSQLPKDRFSAERLKGVDSTLKIQPAKLEDSAVYLCASSRGQGASGRDTQYFGPGTRLTVL.

This CDR3 reads CASSLGQGRGGYTF. For the CDR3, the DNA is TGTGCCAGCAGCTTGGGACAGGGAAGGGGTGGCTACACCTTC. The rearrangement joins TRBV5-4 to TRBJ1-2; 7 bases are a match to TRBD1. The germline gives CDR1 SGHNT, CDR2 YYREEE (reference sequence). This CDR3 comprises 14 residues. The trim removed 0 bases at V and 7 bases at J, leaving 6 bases unmatched.

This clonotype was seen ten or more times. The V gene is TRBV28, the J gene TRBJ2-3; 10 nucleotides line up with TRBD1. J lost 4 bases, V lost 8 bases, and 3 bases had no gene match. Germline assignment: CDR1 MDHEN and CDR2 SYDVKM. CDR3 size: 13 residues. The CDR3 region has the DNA TGTGCCAGCGGGGGACAGGGGTCAGATACGCAGTATTTT. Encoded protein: CASGGQGSDTQYF.

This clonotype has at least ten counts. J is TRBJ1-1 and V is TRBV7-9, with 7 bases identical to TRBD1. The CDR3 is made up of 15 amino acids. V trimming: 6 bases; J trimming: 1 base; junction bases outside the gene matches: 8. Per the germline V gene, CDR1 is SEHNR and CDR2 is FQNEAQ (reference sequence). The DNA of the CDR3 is TGTGCCAGCAGGCCCCCGACAGGGTCGAACACTGAAGCTTTCTTT. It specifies CASRPPTGSNTEAFF.

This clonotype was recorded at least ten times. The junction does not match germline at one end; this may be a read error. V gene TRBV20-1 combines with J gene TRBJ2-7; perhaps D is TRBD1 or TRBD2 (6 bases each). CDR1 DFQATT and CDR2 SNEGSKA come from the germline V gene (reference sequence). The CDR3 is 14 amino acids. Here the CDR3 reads CSARHGGASDEQYF. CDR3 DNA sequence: TGCAGTGCTAGACACGGGGGCGCCTCCGACGAGCAGTACTTC.

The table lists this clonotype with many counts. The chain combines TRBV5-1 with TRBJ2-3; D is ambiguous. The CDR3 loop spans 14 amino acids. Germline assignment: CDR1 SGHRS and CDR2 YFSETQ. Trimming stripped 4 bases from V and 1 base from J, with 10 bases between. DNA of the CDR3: TGCGCCAGCAGCCCCTCTCCGGGCACAGATACGCAGTATTTT. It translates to CASSPSPGTDTQYF.

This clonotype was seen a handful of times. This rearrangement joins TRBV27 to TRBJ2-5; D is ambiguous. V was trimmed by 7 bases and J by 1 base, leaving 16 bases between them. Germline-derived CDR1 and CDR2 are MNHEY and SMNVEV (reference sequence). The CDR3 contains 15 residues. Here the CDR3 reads CASTLFHGAQETQYF. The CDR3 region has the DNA TGTGCCAGCACCCTGTTTCACGGAGCCCAAGAGACCCAGTACTTC.